These T cell receptor beta chains were read from a single sample in a study of shared clonotypes between healthy human individuals. Here immunoSEQ multiplex PCR was the method, and the copy in TCRdb shows in-frame clones only, minus some. Of around 1.1 million clones listed, approximately 75% were seen once; the top ten hold over 0.8%. What was sequenced was memory CD4+ T cells from PBMCs. Every receptor here comes from a man between 18 and 35 years old in good health. Some clones in this sample may be carry-over from other donors' samples. The CDR3 runs from the conserved cysteine through the conserved F or W. The D gene is left open where the match is weak. Expanded clones get a size class; other rows say once, few or many, or leave the size out.

J gene: TRBJ1-5
D gene: .
CDR3 length: 15
V gene: TRBV2
clone size: few
CDR3 protein: CASSEGRVGNQPQHF
CDR3 DNA: TGTGCCAGCAGTGAAGGCAGGGTCGGCAATCAGCCCCAGCATTTT

J gene: TRBJ1-1
D gene: TRBD1
CDR3 length: 13
V gene: TRBV7-3
clone size: .
CDR3 protein: CASSRDRDSEAFF
CDR3 DNA: TGTGCCAGCAGCCGGGACAGGGATTCTGAAGCTTTCTTT

J gene: TRBJ2-7
D gene: .
CDR3 length: 12
V gene: TRBV28
clone size: .
CDR3 protein: CASSLSLAQQYF
CDR3 DNA: TGTGCCAGCAGTCTGAGTCTAGCGCAGCAGTACTTC

J gene: TRBJ2-2
D gene: TRBD2
CDR3 length: 17
V gene: TRBV7-2
clone size: once
CDR3 protein: CASSLISTSGTPGELFF
CDR3 DNA: TGTGCCAGCAGCTTAATCTCGACTAGCGGGACCCCCGGGGAGCTGTTTTTT

J gene: TRBJ1-2
D gene: .
CDR3 length: 15
V gene: TRBV18
clone size: .
CDR3 protein: CASSPNARSDYGYTF
CDR3 DNA: TGTGCCAGCTCACCTAACGCCAGGTCGGACTATGGCTACACCTTC

J gene: TRBJ2-7
D gene: TRBD2
CDR3 length: 17
V gene: TRBV10-3
clone size: .
CDR3 protein: CAISTTGTSGSGYEQYF
CDR3 DNA: TGTGCCATCAGTACAACCGGGACTAGCGGGAGCGGGTACGAGCAGTACTTC

J gene: TRBJ2-1
D gene: .
CDR3 length: 11
V gene: TRBV30
clone size: .
CDR3 protein: CASAVYNEQFF
CDR3 DNA: TGTGCCTCGGCCGTTTACAATGAGCAGTTCTTC

J gene: TRBJ2-5
D gene: .
CDR3 length: 15
V gene: TRBV28
clone size: .
CDR3 protein: CASSLVGAGQETQYF
CDR3 DNA: TGTGCCAGCAGTTTAGTGGGGGCAGGGCAAGAGACCCAGTACTTC

J gene: TRBJ2-7
D gene: TRBD2
CDR3 length: 19
V gene: TRBV2
clone size: few
CDR3 protein: CASSEAGGRVAGGPYEQYF
CDR3 DNA: TGTGCCAGCAGTGAAGCTGGGGGTAGGGTCGCGGGAGGGCCCTACGAGCAGTACTTC

J gene: TRBJ1-2
D gene: .
CDR3 length: 13
V gene: TRBV2
clone size: .
CDR3 protein: CASSEGNTYGYTF
CDR3 DNA: TGTGCCAGCAGTGAAGGGAACACCTATGGCTACACCTTC

J gene: TRBJ2-2
D gene: .
CDR3 length: 14
V gene: TRBV6-6
clone size: once
CDR3 protein: CASRLSGVTGELFF
CDR3 DNA: TGTGCCAGCCGCCTATCGGGGGTCACCGGGGAGCTGTTTTTT

J gene: TRBJ1-3
D gene: .
CDR3 length: 15
V gene: TRBV11-3
clone size: .
CDR3 protein: CASSSPGHLRNTIYF
CDR3 DNA: TGTGCCAGCAGCTCACCGGGACACCTAAGAAACACCATATATTTT

J gene: TRBJ2-6
D gene: TRBD2
CDR3 length: 20
V gene: TRBV4-2
clone size: .
CDR3 protein: CASSQYRGDGRASGANVLTF
CDR3 DNA: TGTGCCAGCAGCCAGTATAGGGGAGACGGGAGGGCCTCTGGGGCCAACGTCCTGACTTTC

J gene: TRBJ2-7
D gene: TRBD2
CDR3 length: 14
V gene: TRBV7-9
clone size: few
CDR3 protein: CASSASSGRYEQYF
CDR3 DNA: TGTGCCAGCAGCGCATCTAGCGGGAGGTACGAGCAGTACTTC

J gene: TRBJ2-7
D gene: .
CDR3 length: 22
V gene: TRBV6-4
clone size: .
CDR3 protein: CASSDNRQGSPPPEGTLCEQYF
CDR3 DNA: TGTGCCAGCAGTGACAATAGACAGGGCAGCCCTCCTCCGGAGGGGACCCTTTGCGAGCAGTACTTC

J gene: TRBJ1-2
D gene: TRBD1
CDR3 length: 16
V gene: TRBV28
clone size: once
CDR3 protein: CASSRPGQGASYGYTF
CDR3 DNA: TGTGCCAGCAGCCGACCAGGACAGGGGGCTTCCTATGGCTACACCTTC

J gene: TRBJ2-1
D gene: TRBD2
CDR3 length: 13
V gene: TRBV29-1
clone size: .
CDR3 protein: CSTDQRGYNEQFF
CDR3 DNA: TGCAGCACCGACCAGCGGGGGTACAATGAGCAGTTCTTC

J gene: TRBJ2-2
D gene: .
CDR3 length: 11
V gene: TRBV6-4
clone size: .
CDR3 protein: CASKGSGKLFF
CDR3 DNA: TGTGCCAGCAAAGGGTCGGGGAAGCTGTTTTTT

J gene: TRBJ1-2
D gene: .
CDR3 length: 14
V gene: TRBV27
clone size: .
CDR3 protein: CASSARAERYGYTF
CDR3 DNA: TGTGCCAGCAGTGCGAGGGCCGAGAGGTATGGCTACACCTTC

J gene: TRBJ1-5
D gene: .
CDR3 length: 15
V gene: TRBV11-3
clone size: .
CDR3 protein: CASSLDHGADQPQHF
CDR3 DNA: TGTGCCAGCAGCTTAGATCATGGTGCCGATCAGCCCCAGCATTTT

J gene: TRBJ2-3
D gene: .
CDR3 length: 17
V gene: TRBV19
clone size: .
CDR3 protein: CASSIRGGRVSTDTQYF
CDR3 DNA: TGTGCCAGTAGTATAAGGGGAGGTCGGGTAAGCACAGATACGCAGTATTTT

J gene: TRBJ2-3
D gene: TRBD2
CDR3 length: 18
V gene: TRBV19
clone size: .
CDR3 protein: CASSAERWTSGYTDTQYF
CDR3 DNA: TGTGCCAGTAGTGCCGAACGCTGGACTAGCGGATACACAGATACGCAGTATTTT

J gene: TRBJ2-1
D gene: TRBD2
CDR3 length: 15
V gene: TRBV5-1
clone size: .
CDR3 protein: CASSLIAGEGNEQFF
CDR3 DNA: TGCGCCAGCAGCCTTATAGCGGGAGAGGGTAATGAGCAGTTCTTC

J gene: TRBJ2-3
D gene: TRBD2
CDR3 length: 16
V gene: TRBV5-4
clone size: once
CDR3 protein: CASSLGGLAGTDTQYF
CDR3 DNA: TGTGCCAGCAGTTTGGGGGGACTAGCGGGGACAGATACGCAGTATTTT

J gene: TRBJ2-3
D gene: .
CDR3 length: 18
V gene: TRBV4-2
clone size: .
CDR3 protein: CASSPEGSRDPSTDTQYF
CDR3 DNA: TGTGCCAGCAGCCCAGAGGGTAGCAGGGACCCTAGCACAGATACGCAGTATTTT

J gene: TRBJ2-2
D gene: TRBD2
CDR3 length: 20
V gene: TRBV7-8
clone size: once
CDR3 protein: CASSSRTSGRATLPTGELFF
CDR3 DNA: TGTGCCAGCAGCTCGAGGACTAGCGGGAGGGCCACCCTCCCCACCGGGGAGCTGTTTTTT

J gene: TRBJ1-3
D gene: .
CDR3 length: 14
V gene: TRBV6-6
clone size: .
CDR3 protein: CASSGGISGNTIYF
CDR3 DNA: TGTGCCAGTTCCGGCGGGATCTCGGGAAACACCATATATTTT

J gene: TRBJ2-5
D gene: .
CDR3 length: 16
V gene: TRBV15
clone size: .
CDR3 protein: CATSRGEDSIRETQYF
CDR3 DNA: TGTGCCACCAGCAGGGGGGAGGACTCTATTAGAGAGACCCAGTACTTC

J gene: TRBJ2-2
D gene: TRBD2
CDR3 length: 15
V gene: TRBV5-1
clone size: few
CDR3 protein: CASSLDLAGAGELFF
CDR3 DNA: TGCGCCAGCAGCTTGGATCTAGCGGGAGCCGGGGAGCTGTTTTTT

J gene: TRBJ1-4
D gene: .
CDR3 length: 15
V gene: TRBV28
clone size: few
CDR3 protein: CASNSGPPWGEKLFF
CDR3 DNA: TGTGCCAGCAACTCGGGACCGCCCTGGGGTGAAAAACTGTTTTTT

J gene: TRBJ1-1
D gene: TRBD1
CDR3 length: 15
V gene: TRBV7-9
clone size: .
CDR3 protein: CASSLGTGGNTEAFF
CDR3 DNA: TGTGCCAGCAGCTTAGGAACAGGGGGCAACACTGAAGCTTTCTTT

J gene: TRBJ1-1
D gene: .
CDR3 length: 15
V gene: TRBV7-2
clone size: .
CDR3 protein: CASSYVRGLNTEAFF
CDR3 DNA: TGTGCCAGCAGCTACGTCCGGGGTTTGAACACTGAAGCTTTCTTT

J gene: TRBJ1-1
D gene: TRBD1
CDR3 length: 16
V gene: TRBV4-3
clone size: .
CDR3 protein: CASGQDPDRANTEAFF
CDR3 DNA: TGCGCCAGCGGCCAAGATCCTGACAGGGCGAACACTGAAGCTTTCTTT